The 6 T cell receptor beta chains below all came from one sample that was sequenced in a study of shared clonotypes between healthy human individuals (dated by TCRdb to 2020 to 2022). Preparation of the library involved the immunoSEQ multiplex PCR assay. The table comes from immuneACCESS by way of TCRdb, which keeps in-frame sequences with V and J called. Part of the clones is missing from these tables; in studies checked, under half for an unresolved V gene and the rest for unknown reasons. The sample has approximately 1,500,000 clones on record, roughly 97% of them singletons. Approximately 1.1% of the sample belongs to the ten largest clones. Sequencing input: naive CD4+ T cells sorted from blood. The cell subset or site label on this specimen signifies: CD45RA+ positively selected. The receptors originated from a man aged 25 to 40 in good health.

The V gene is TRBV28, the J gene TRBJ2-1; D may be TRBD2 (5 bases). Germline lookup yields CDR1 MDHEN and CDR2 SYDVKM. V was trimmed by 5 bases and J by 3 bases, leaving 11 bases between them. The CDR3 has 14 residues. The CDR3 coding sequence is TGTGCCAGCAGTCAAAGCGACTACTACAATGAGCAGTTCTTC. Protein sequence: CASSQSDYYNEQFF. Looking up the rest from reference TRBV28 and TRBJ2-1 gives the full variable domain: DVKVTQSSRYLVKRTGEKVFLECVQDMDHENMFWYRQDPGLGLRLIYFSYDVKMKEKGDIPEGYSVSREKKERFSLILESASTNQTSMYLCASSQSDYYNEQFFGPGTRLTVL.

This chain links TRBV7-3 with TRBJ2-1; 13 bases line up with TRBD2. Germline V gene lookup returns CDR1 SGHTA and CDR2 FQGTGA. The V gene end was trimmed by 2 bases and the J gene end by 7 bases; junction bases not matched to a gene: 2. The CDR3 totals 15 residues. The CDR3 sequence: CASSLEGLAGNEQFF. CDR3 in DNA: TGTGCCAGCAGCTTAGAGGGACTAGCGGGAAATGAGCAGTTCTTC. The variable domain in full, with the rest retrieved from reference TRBV7-3 and TRBJ2-1, is GAGVSQTPSNKVTEKGKYVELRCDPISGHTALYWYRQSLGQGPEFLIYFQGTGAADDSGLPNDRFFAVRPEGSVSTLKIQRTERGDSAVYLCASSLEGLAGNEQFFGPGTRLTVL.

The chain couples TRBV5-1 to TRBJ2-5; tentatively, D is TRBD2 (6 bases). The CDR3 sequence is 14 residues long. Trimming shortened V by 0 bases and J by 5 bases, and 11 bases separated the two germline ends. Germline CDR1 and CDR2: SGHRS and YFSETQ. The CDR3 is CASSLAPGEETQYF. In DNA, the CDR3 is TGCGCCAGCAGCTTGGCCCCGGGAGAGGAGACCCAGTACTTC.

The V call is TRBV10-1, the J call TRBJ2-5, with 9 bases lining up with TRBD2. The CDR3 has 15 amino acids. Per germline, CDR1 WNHNN and CDR2 SYGVQD (reference sequence). V was clipped by 5 bases and J by 5 bases; unmatched bases: 9. CDR3 amino acids: CASSSNVAGEETQYF. The CDR3 nucleotides read TGCGCCAGCAGTTCAAACGTAGCGGGAGAGGAGACCCAGTACTTC.

Note on this clone: Additional DNA sequences in this sample encode the identical CDR3. The V call is TRBV9, the J call TRBJ2-3; D uncertain. CDR3 length: 11 residues. Trimming left V 2 bases short and J 5 bases short, with 3 bases between. Germline CDR1 SGDLS, CDR2 YYNGEE. CDR3 sequence reads: CASSVGDTQYF. The CDR3 nucleotides read TGTGCCAGCAGCGTTGGAGATACGCAGTATTTT.

The CDR3: CASSLGRTNEKLFF. CDR3 DNA sequence: TGTGCCAGCAGCTTGGGACGGACTAATGAAAAACTGTTTTTT. The chain links TRBV13 to TRBJ1-4; TRBD1 might be the D (5 bases). The CDR3 has 14 amino acids. Germline values: CDR1 PRHDT, CDR2 FYEKMQ (reference sequence). V was pared by 3 bases and J by 2 bases, with 7 bases between.